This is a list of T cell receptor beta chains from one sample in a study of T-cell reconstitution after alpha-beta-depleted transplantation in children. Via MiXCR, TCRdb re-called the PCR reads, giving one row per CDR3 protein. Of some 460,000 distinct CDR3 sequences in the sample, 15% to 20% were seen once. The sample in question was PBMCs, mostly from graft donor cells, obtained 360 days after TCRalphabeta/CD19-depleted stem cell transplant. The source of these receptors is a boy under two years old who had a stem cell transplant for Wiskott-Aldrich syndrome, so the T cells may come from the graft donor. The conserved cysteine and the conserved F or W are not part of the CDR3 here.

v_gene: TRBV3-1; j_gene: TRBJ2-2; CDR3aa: ASSPTGGRTGELF
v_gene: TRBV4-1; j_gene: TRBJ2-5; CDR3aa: ASSQVYLVGGRETQY
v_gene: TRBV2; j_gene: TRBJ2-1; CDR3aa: ASSESRPAYNEQF
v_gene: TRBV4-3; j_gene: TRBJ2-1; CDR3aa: ASSPSQHRGSYNEQF
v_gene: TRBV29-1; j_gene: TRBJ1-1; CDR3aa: SGKGGEAF
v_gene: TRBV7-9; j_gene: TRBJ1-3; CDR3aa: ASSLAYSGNTIY
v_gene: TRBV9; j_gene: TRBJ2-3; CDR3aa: ASSVAGEARPDTQY
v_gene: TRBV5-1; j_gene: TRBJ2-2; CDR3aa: ASSSYPGLDIAGELF
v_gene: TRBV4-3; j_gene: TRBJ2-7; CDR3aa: ASSQSTTSYEQY
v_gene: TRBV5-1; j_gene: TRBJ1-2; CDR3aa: ASSLDDGTDNYGYT
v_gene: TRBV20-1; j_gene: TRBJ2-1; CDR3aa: SAGHSSYNEQF
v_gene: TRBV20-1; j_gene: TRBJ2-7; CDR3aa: SADTGLEQY
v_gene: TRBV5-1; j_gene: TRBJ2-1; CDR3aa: ASSLVPNPHGYEQF
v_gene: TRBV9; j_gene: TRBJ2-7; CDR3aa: ASSRSGARANEQY
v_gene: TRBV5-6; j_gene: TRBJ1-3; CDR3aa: ASSLNTRDTIY
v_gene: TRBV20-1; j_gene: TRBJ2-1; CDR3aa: SARSLAAYNEQF
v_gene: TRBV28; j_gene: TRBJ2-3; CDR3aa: ASSLFVGTHSTDTQY
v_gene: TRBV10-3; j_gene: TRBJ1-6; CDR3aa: AISESLPGSSYNSPLH
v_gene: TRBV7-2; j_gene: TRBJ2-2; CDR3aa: ASSFTGYTGELF
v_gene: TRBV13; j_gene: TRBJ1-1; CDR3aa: ASSPRQGRGTEAF
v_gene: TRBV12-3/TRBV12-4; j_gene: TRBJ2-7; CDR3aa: ASSLQGQGMYEQY
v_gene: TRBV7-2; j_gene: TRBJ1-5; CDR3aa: ASSSRTDNQPQH
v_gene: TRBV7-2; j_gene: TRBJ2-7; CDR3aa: ASSLELVSYEQY
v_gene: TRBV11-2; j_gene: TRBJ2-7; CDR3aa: ASSLAPGAYEQY
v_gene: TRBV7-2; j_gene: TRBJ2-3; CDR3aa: ASRFDRGNSDTQY
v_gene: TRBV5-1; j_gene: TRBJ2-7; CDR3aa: ASSLVPIAVSPYEQY
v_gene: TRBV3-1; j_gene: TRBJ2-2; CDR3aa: ASSRRTGGTGELF
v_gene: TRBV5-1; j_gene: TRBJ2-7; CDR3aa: ASSPSGRAAYEQY
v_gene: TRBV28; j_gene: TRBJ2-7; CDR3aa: ASSSGQDRTYEQY
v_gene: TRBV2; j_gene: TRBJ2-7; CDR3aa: ASSVDYKGYEQY
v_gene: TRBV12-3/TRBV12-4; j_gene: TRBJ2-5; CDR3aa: ASSFLRLTGETQY
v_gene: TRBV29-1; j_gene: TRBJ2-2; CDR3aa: SGSGWAGELF
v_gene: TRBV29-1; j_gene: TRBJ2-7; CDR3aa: SVARGPPYEQY
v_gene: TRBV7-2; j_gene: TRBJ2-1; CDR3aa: ASSLATSNEQF
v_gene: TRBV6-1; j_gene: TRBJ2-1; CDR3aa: ASSRDLLYNEQF